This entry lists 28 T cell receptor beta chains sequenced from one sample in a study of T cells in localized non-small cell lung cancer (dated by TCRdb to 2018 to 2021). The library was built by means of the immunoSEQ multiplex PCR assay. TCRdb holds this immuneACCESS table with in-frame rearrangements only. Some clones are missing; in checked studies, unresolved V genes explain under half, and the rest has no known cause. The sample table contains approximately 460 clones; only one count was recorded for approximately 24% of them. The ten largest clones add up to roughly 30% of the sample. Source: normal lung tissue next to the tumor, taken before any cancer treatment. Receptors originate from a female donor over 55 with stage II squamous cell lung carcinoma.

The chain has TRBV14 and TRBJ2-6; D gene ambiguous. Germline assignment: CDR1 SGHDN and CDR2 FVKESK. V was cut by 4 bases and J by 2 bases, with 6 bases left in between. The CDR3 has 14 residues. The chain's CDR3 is CASSLRTGANVLTF. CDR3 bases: TGTGCCAGCAGCCTCCGTACTGGGGCCAACGTCCTGACTTTC.

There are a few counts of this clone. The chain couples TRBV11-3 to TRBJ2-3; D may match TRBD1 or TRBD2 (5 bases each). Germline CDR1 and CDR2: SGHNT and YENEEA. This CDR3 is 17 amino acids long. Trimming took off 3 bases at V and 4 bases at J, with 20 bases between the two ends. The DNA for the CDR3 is TGTGCCAGCAGCTTGGCCTCAGGACAACAGAGGGCAGATACGCAGTATTTT. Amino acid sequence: CASSLASGQQRADTQYF.

The CDR3: CASRKYGGESTDTQYF. DNA of the CDR3: TGTGCCAGTAGGAAATATGGGGGGGAGAGCACAGATACGCAGTATTTT. V gene TRBV19 combines with J gene TRBJ2-3, with 7 bases identical to TRBD2. J lost 0 bases, V lost 6 bases, and 9 bases had no gene match. CDR3 length: 16 residues. CDR1 is LNHDA, CDR2 SQIVND, per germline (reference sequence).

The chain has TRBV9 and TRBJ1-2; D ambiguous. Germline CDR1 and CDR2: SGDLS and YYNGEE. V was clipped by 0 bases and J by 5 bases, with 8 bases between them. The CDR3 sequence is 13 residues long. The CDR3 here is CASSVAPGYGYTF. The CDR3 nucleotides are TGTGCCAGCAGCGTAGCTCCCGGGTATGGCTACACCTTC.

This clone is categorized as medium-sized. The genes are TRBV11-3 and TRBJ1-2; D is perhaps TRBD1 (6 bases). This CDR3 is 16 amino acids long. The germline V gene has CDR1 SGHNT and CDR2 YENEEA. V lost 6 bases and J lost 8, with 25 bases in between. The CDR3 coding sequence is TGTGCCAGCAGAATCACGGGGGGGGCGGCTGAGGACGGCTACACCTTC. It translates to CASRITGGAAEDGYTF.

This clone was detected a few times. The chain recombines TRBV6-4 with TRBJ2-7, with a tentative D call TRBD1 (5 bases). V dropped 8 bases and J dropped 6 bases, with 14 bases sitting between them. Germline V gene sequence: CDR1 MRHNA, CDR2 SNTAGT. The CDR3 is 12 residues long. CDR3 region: CASLGHRAEQYV. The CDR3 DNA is TGTGCCAGCTTAGGACACCGCGCCGAGCAGTACGTC.

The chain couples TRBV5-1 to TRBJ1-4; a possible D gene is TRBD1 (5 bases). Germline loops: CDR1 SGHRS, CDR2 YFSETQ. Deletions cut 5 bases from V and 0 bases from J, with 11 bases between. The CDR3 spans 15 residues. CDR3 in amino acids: CASRSAGATNEKLFF. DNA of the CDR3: TGCGCCAGCAGAAGTGCGGGGGCAACTAATGAAAAACTGTTTTTT. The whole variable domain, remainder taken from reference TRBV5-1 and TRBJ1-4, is KAGVTQTPRYLIKTRGQQVTLSCSPISGHRSVSWYQQTPGQGLQFLFEYFSETQRNKGNFPGRFSGRQFSNSRSEMNVSTLELGDSALYLCASRSAGATNEKLFFGSGTQLSVL.

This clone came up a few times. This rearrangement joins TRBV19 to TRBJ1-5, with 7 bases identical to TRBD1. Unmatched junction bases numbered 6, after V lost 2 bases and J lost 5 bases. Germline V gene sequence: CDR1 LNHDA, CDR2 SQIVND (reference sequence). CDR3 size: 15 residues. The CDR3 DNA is TGTGCCAGTAGTATAACAGGGGTGTATTATCAGCCCCAGCATTTT. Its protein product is CASSITGVYYQPQHF.

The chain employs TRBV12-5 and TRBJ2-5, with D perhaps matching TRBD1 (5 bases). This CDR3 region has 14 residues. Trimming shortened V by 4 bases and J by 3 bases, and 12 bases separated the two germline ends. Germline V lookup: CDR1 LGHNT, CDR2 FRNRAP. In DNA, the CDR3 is TGTGCTAGTGGTTCCGGCAGGGCGGAAGAGACCCAGTACTTC. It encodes CASGSGRAEETQYF.

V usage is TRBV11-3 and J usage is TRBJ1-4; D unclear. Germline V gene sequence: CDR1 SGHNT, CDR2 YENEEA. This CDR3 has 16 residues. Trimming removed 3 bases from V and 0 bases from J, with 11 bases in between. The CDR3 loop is CASSLNQWTTNEKLFF. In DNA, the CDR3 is TGTGCCAGCAGCTTGAACCAATGGACAACTAATGAAAAACTGTTTTTT. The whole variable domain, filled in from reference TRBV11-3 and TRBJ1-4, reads EAGVVQSPRYKIIEKKQPVAFWCNPISGHNTLYWYLQNLGQGPELLIRYENEEAVDDSQLPKDRFSAERLKGVDSTLKIQPAELGDSAVYLCASSLNQWTTNEKLFFGSGTQLSVL.

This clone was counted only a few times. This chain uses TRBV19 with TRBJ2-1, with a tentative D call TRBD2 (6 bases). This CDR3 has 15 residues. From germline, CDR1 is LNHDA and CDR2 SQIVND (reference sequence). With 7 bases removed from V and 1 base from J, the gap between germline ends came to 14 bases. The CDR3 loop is CASTVHGGSYNEQFF. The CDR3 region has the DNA TGTGCCAGTACCGTCCACGGGGGATCCTACAATGAGCAGTTCTTC.

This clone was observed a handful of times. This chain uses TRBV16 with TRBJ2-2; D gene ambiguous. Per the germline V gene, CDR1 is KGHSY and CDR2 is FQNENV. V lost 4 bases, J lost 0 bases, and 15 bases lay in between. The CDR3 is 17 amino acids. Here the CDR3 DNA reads TGTGCCAGCAGCCCCCAGGCTGGGCGACCGAACACCGGGGAGCTGTTTTTT. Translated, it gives CASSPQAGRPNTGELFF.

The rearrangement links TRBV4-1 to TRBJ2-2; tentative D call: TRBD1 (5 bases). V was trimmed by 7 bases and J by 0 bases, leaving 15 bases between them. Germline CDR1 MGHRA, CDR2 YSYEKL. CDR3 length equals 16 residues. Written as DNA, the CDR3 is TGCGCCAGCAAGGCTACCGGACAACCGAACACCGGGGAGCTGTTTTTT. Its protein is CASKATGQPNTGELFF.

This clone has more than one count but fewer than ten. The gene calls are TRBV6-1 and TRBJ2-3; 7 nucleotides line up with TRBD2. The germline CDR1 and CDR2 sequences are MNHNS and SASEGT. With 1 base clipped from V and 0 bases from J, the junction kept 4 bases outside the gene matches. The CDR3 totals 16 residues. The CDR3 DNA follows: TGTGCCAGCAGTGAAGAGGCTAGCGGTAGCACAGATACGCAGTATTTT. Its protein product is CASSEEASGSTDTQYF.

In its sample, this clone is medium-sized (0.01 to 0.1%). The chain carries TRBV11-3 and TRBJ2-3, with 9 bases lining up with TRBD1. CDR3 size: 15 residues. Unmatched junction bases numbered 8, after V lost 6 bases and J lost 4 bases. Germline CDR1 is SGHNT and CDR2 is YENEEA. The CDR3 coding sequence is TGTGCCAGCAGACCGGGACAGGGAGGCGCAGATACGCAGTATTTT. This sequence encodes CASRPGQGGADTQYF.

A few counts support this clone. CDR3 in DNA: TGTGCCAGCAGCCCCCTTCGGGGGAGCAATCAGCCCCAGCATTTT. It specifies CASSPLRGSNQPQHF. This rearrangement joins TRBV11-3 to TRBJ1-5, with a tentative D call TRBD1 (5 bases). The germline gives CDR1 SGHNT, CDR2 YENEEA. The CDR3 totals 15 residues. V lost 5 bases, J lost 1 base, and 12 bases lay in between. Complete variable domain (other parts from reference TRBV11-3 and TRBJ1-5): EAGVVQSPRYKIIEKKQPVAFWCNPISGHNTLYWYLQNLGQGPELLIRYENEEAVDDSQLPKDRFSAERLKGVDSTLKIQPAELGDSAVYLCASSPLRGSNQPQHFGDGTRLSIL.

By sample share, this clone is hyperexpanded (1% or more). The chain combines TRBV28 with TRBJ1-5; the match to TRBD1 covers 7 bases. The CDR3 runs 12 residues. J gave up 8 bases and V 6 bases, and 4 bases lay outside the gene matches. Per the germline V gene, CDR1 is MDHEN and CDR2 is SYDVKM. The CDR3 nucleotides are TGTGCCAGCAGACAGGGGATGGAGCCCCAGCATTTT. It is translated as CASRQGMEPQHF.

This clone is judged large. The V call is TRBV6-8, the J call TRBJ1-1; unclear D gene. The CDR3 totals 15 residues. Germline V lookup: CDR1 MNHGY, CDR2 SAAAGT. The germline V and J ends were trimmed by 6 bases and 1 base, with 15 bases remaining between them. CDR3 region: CASSTLAPRNTEAFF. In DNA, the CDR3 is TGTGCCAGCAGCACACTGGCCCCTAGGAACACTGAAGCTTTCTTT.

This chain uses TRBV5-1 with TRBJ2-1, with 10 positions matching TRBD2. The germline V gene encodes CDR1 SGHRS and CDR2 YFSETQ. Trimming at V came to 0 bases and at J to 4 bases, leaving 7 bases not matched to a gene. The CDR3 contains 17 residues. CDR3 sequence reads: CASSLVLAGGLYNEQFF. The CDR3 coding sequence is TGCGCCAGCAGCTTGGTGTTAGCGGGGGGCCTTTACAATGAGCAGTTCTTC.

CDR3 nucleotides: TGTGCCAGCAGTGGGACTAGTGGGGGCCAAGAGACCCAGTACTTC. Encoded protein: CASSGTSGGQETQYF. V and J are TRBV6-8 and TRBJ2-5; 8 bases match TRBD2. Trimming cost V 5 bases and J 1 base; bases outside gene matches: 6. From germline, CDR1 is MNHGY and CDR2 SAAAGT. The CDR3 length is 15 residues.

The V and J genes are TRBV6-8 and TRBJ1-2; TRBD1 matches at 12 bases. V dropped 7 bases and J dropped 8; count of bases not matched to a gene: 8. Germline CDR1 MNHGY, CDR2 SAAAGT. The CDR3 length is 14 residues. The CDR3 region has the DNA TGTGCCAGCAAACCGGGACAGGGGGCCAGAGGCTACACCTTC. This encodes CASKPGQGARGYTF.

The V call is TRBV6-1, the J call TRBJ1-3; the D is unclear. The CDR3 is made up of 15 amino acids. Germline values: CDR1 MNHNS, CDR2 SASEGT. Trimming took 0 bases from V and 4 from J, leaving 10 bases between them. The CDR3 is CASSEALGRGNTIYF. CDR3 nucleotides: TGTGCCAGCAGTGAAGCCCTAGGAAGGGGAAACACCATATATTTT.

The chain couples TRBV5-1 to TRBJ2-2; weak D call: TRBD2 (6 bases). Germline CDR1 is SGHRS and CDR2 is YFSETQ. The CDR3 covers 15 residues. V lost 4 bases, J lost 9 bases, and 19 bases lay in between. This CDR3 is CASSPSTGGFRELFF. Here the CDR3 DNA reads TGCGCCAGCAGCCCTTCCACCGGGGGATTCCGGGAGCTGTTTTTT.

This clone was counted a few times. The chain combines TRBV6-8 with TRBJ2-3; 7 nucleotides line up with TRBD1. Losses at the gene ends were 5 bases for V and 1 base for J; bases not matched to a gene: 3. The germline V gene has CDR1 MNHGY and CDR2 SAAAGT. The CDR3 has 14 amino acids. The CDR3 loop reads CASSDRGRTDTQYF. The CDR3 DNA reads TGTGCCAGCAGTGATAGGGGGCGCACAGATACGCAGTATTTT.

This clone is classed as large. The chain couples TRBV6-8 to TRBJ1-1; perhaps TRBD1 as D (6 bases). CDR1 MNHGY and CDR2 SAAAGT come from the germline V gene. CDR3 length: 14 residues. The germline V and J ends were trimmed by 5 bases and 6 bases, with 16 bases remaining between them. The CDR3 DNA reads TGTGCCAGCAGTACAGGGTCAGGGGTGGCTGAAGCTTTCTTT. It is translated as CASSTGSGVAEAFF.

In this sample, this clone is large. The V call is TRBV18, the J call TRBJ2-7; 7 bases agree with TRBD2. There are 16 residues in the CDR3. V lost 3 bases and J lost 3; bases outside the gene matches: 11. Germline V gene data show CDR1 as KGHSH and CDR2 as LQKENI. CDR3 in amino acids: CASSPVGAGVSYEQYF. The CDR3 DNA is TGTGCCAGCTCACCGGTCGGGGCGGGAGTTAGCTACGAGCAGTACTTC.

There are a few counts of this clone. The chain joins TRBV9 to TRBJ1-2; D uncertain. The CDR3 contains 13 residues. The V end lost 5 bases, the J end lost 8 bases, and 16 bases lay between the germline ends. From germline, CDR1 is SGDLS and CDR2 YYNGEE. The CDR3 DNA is TGTGCCAGCAGTGCTAGTGGGGTCGAAGGCTACACCTTC. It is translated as CASSASGVEGYTF.

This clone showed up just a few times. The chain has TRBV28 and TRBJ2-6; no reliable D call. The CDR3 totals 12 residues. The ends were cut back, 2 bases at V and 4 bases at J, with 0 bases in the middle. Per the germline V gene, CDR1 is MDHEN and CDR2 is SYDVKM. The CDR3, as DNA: TGTGCCAGCAGTTTAGGGGCCAACGTCCTGACTTTC. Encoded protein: CASSLGANVLTF.